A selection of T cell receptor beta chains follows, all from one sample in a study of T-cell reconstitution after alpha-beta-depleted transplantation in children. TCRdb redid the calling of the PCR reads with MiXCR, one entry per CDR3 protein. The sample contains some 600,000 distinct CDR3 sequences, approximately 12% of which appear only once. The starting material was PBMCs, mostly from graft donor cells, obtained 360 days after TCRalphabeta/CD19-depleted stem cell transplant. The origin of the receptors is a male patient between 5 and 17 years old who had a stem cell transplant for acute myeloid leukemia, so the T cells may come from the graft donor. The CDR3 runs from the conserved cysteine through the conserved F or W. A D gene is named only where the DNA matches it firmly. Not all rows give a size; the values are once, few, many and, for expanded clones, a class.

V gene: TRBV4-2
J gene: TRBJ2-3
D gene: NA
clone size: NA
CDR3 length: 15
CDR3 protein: CASSQVGVSGDTQYF
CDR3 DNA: TGTGCCAGCAGCCAAGTTGGGGTGTCAGGAGATACGCAGTATTTT

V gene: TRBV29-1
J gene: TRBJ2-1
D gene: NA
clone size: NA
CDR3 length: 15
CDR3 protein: CSVDLAWSSYNEQFF
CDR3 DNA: TGCAGCGTTGACTTAGCGTGGAGCTCCTACAATGAGCAGTTCTTC

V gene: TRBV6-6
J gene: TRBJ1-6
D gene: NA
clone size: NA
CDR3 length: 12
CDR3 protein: CASSYGVNPLHF
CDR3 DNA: TGTGCCAGCAGTTACGGAGTGAATCCCCTCCACTTT

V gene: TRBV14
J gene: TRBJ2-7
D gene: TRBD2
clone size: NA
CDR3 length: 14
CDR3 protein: CASSHSGKVYEQYF
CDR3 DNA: TGTGCCAGCAGCCACAGCGGGAAGGTCTACGAGCAGTACTTC

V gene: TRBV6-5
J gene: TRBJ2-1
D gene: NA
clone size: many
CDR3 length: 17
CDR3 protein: CASTSLSGGDSYNEQFF
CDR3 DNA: TGTGCCAGCACCTCCCTTTCCGGCGGGGACTCCTACAATGAGCAGTTCTTC

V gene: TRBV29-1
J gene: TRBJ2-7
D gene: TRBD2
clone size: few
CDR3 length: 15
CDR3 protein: CSVEKPSGRPYEQYF
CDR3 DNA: TGCAGCGTTGAAAAGCCTAGCGGGAGGCCCTACGAGCAGTACTTC

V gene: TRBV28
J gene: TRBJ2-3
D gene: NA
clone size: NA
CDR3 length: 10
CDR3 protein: CATITDTQYF
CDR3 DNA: TGTGCCACAATTACAGATACGCAGTATTTT

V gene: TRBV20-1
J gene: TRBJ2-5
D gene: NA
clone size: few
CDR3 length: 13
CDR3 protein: CSARGASWETQYF
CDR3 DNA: TGCAGTGCTAGAGGGGCTAGCTGGGAGACCCAGTACTTC

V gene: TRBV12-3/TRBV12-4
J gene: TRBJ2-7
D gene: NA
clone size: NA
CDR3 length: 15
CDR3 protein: CASSLRGRETYEQYF
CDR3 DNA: TGTGCCAGCAGTTTACGTGGACGGGAGACCTACGAGCAGTACTTC

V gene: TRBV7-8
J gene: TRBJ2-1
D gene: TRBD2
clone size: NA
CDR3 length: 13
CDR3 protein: CASSLEWRGGEFF
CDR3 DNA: TGTGCCAGCAGCTTAGAATGGCGGGGAGGGGAGTTCTTC

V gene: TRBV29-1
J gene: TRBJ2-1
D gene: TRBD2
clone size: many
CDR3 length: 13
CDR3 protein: CSAPRTSGNEQFF
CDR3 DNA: TGCAGCGCTCCCAGGACTAGCGGGAATGAGCAGTTCTTC

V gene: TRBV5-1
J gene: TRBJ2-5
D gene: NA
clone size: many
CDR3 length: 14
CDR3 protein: CASSLSQAQETQYF
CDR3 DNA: TGCGCCAGCAGCTTGTCCCAGGCTCAAGAGACCCAGTACTTC

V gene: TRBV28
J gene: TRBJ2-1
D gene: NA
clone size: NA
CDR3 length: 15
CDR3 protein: CASSPVRDPYNEQFF
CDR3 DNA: TGTGCCAGCAGTCCCGTCCGGGATCCATACAATGAGCAGTTCTTC

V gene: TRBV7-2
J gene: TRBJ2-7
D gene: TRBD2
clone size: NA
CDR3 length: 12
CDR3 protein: CASSRPSGSVYF
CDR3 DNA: TGTGCCAGCAGCCGCCCTAGCGGGAGCGTATACTTC

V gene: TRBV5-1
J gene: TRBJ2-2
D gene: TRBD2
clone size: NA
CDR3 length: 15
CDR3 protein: CASSLEAGAPGELFF
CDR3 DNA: TGCGCCAGCAGCTTGGAAGCGGGAGCCCCCGGGGAGCTGTTTTTT

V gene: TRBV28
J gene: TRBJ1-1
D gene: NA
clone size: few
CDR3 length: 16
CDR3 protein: CASSRSRGRGNTEAFF
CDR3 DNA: TGTGCCAGCAGCCGAAGTCGGGGGCGGGGGAACACTGAAGCTTTCTTT

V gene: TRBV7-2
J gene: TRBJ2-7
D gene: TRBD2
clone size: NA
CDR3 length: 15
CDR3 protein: CASSPWTSGYYEQYF
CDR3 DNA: TGTGCCAGCAGCCCCTGGACTAGCGGTTACTACGAGCAGTACTTC

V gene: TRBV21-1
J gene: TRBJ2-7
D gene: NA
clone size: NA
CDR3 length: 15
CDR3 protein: CASSKVSGRGGEQYF
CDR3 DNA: TGTGCCAGCAGCAAAGTAAGTGGAAGGGGTGGCGAGCAGTACTTC

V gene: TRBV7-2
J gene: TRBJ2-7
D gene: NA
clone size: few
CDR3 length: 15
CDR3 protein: CASSPQPVETYGQYF
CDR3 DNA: TGTGCCAGCAGCCCTCAACCGGTGGAGACCTACGGGCAGTACTTC

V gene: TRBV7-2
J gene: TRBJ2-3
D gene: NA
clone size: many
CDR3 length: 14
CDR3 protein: CASSLDVGTDTQYF
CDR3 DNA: TGTGCCAGCAGCTTAGATGTCGGCACAGATACGCAGTATTTT

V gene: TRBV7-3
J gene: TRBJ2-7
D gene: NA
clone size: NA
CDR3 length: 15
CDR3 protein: CASSPQHKSSYEQYF
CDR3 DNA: TGTGCCAGCAGCCCCCAGCATAAAAGTTCGTACGAGCAGTACTTC

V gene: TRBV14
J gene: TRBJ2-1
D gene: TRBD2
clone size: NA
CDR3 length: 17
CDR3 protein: CASSQVGLPGGIYEQFF
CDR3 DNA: TGTGCCAGCAGCCAAGTAGGTCTACCGGGAGGAATCTATGAGCAGTTCTTC

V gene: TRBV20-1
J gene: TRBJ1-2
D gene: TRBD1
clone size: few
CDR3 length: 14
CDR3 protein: CSAREARGAYGYTF
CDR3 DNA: TGCAGTGCTAGAGAGGCCAGGGGGGCCTATGGCTACACCTTC

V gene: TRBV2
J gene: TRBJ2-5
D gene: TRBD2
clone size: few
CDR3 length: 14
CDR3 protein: CASSAGSGSETQYF
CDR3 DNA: TGTGCCAGCAGTGCCGGTAGCGGGAGTGAGACCCAGTACTTC

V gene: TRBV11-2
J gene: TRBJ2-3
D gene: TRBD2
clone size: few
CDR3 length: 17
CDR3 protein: CASVSRTSGRLTDTQYF
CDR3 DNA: TGTGCCAGCGTTTCCCGGACTAGCGGGAGATTAACAGATACGCAGTATTTT

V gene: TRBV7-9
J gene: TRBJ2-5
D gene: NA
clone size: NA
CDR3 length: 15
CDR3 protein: CASSPMSTRGEAQYF
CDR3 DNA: TGTGCCAGCAGCCCCATGTCTACGAGGGGGGAGGCCCAGTACTTC

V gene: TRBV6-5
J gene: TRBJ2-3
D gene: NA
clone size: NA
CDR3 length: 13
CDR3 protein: CASSYRGTNTQYF
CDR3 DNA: TGTGCCAGCAGTTATAGGGGGACGAATACGCAGTATTTT

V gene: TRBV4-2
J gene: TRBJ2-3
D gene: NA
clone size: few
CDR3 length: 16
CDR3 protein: CASSQVVALAANTQYF
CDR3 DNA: TGTGCCAGCAGCCAAGTGGTCGCACTCGCCGCGAATACGCAGTATTTT

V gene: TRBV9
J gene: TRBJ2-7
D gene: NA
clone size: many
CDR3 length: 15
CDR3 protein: CASSVELDSSYEQYF
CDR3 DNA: TGTGCCAGCAGCGTAGAGCTAGATAGTTCCTACGAGCAGTACTTC

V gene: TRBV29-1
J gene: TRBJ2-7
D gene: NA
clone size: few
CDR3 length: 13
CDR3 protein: CSVHVQATYEQYF
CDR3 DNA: TGCAGCGTTCACGTACAGGCAACCTACGAGCAGTACTTC